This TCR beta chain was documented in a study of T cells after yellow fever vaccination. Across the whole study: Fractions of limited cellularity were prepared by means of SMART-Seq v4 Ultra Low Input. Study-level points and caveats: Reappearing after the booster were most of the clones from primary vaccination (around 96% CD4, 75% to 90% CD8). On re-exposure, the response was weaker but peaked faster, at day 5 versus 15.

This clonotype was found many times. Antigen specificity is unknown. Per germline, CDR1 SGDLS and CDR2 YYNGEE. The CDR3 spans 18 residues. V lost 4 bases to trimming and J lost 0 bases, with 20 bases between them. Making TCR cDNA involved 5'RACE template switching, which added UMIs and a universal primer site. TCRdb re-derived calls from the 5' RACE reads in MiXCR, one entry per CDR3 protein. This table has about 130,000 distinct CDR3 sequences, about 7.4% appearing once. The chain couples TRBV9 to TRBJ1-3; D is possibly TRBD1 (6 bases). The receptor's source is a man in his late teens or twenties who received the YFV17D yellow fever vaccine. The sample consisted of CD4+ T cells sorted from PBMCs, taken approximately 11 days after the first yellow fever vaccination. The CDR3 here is CASSPGGGLGGSGNTIYF. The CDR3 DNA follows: TGTGCCAGCAGCCCGGGCGGCGGATTAGGGGGCTCTGGAAACACCATATATTTT.